The 2 T cell receptor beta chains in this list originate from one sample, sequenced in a study of human T cells and chemical hapten exposure. Total RNA extraction was carried out from unfractionated whole blood. Using its own MiXCR run on the 5' RACE reads, TCRdb lists one record per CDR3 protein. Seen here are 130,000 or so distinct CDR3 sequences, 4.1% observed once, and the top ten hold 1.3% to 1.5%. The origin of the receptors is a female donor in good health.

This clonotype has ten or more counts. V and J are TRBV21-1 and TRBJ1-1; the DNA was not compared with TRBD1, the D call given in the table. TRBV21-1 is reported as a pseudogene. There are 16 residues in the CDR3. CDR3 in DNA: TGTGCCAGCAGCCGCGACCCACATTTCGGGACGGCTGAAGCTTTCTTT. The encoded protein is CASSRDPHFGTAEAFF.

This clonotype was picked up many times. This sequence joins TRBV12-3 or TRBV12-4 and TRBJ1-5; no reliable D call. V was clipped by 1 base and J by 6 bases, with 10 bases between them. The CDR3 loop spans 14 amino acids. The CDR3 region has the DNA TGTGCCAGCAGTTTAGTTGAGGAAGGTCAGCCCCAGCATTTT. Encoded protein: CASSLVEEGQPQHF.